The T cell receptor beta chain described here comes from a study of identical twins. This clonotype was seen ten or more times. TCRdb used MiXCR to reprocess the 5' RACE reads, holding one entry per CDR3 protein. The sample gives fewer than 650,000 distinct CDR3 sequences, roughly 9.5% of which show up once; roughly 3.2% is in the top ten. Germline V gene lookup returns CDR1 SGHAT and CDR2 FQNNGV. Losses at the gene ends were 5 bases for V and 3 bases for J; bases not matched to a gene: 8. CDR3 length: 17 amino acids. These data were likewise used in another study, on yellow fever vaccine responses in identical twins.

Material for sequencing was PBMCs. V usage is TRBV11-2 and J usage is TRBJ2-5, with 14 bases lining up with TRBD2. The TCR was taken from a woman younger than 35 in good health. DNA for the CDR3: TGTGCCAGCAGCCAATTAAAGGGACTAGCGGGGGAAGAGACCCAGTACTTC. Translated: CASSQLKGLAGEETQYF.